Listed here are 10 T cell receptor beta chains from one sample, sequenced in a study of CD8+ T cells in alopecia areata. Sequencing relied on a cDNA template that was reverse transcribed from extracted RNA. The data were produced by immunoSEQ multiplex PCR, yet TCRdb's version contains in-frame clones alone and is incomplete. The sample lists about 190,000 clones; less than 70% were seen once. Specified treatment: oral pan-JAK inhibitor, 5-10 mg twice daily. Material: CD4+ T cells sorted from blood, obtained at week 49, from a patient treated with tofacitinib. These receptors were taken from a human donor with alopecia areata.

This clone showed up just a few times. The rearrangement uses TRBV30 and TRBJ1-2; 8 bases line up with TRBD1. CDR3 length equals 14 residues. The V segment lost 2 bases and the J segment 4 bases; nucleotides outside the gene matches: 6. Germline-derived CDR1 and CDR2 are GTSNPN and SVGIG (reference sequence). The CDR3: CAWSKTGVVYGYTF. The CDR3 DNA reads TGTGCCTGGAGTAAGACAGGGGTAGTCTATGGCTACACCTTC.

V is TRBV7-2 and J is TRBJ2-7; no definite D call. Germline assignment: CDR1 SGHTA and CDR2 FQGNSA. Trimming removed 5 bases at V and 0 bases at J, with 8 bases between. The length of the CDR3 is 13 residues. CDR3 DNA sequence: TGTGCCAGCAGCGCATTAAGCTCCTACGAGCAGTACTTC. Protein: CASSALSSYEQYF.

In this sample, this clone turned up a few times. The gene calls are TRBV2 and TRBJ2-3; 11 nucleotides line up with TRBD2. The V gene end was trimmed by 4 bases and the J gene end by 2 bases; junction bases not matched to a gene: 2. The germline V gene encodes CDR1 SNHLY and CDR2 FYNNEI. The CDR3 is 15 amino acids. Here the CDR3 DNA reads TGTGCCAGCAGTGGGACTAGCGGGTTCACAGATACGCAGTATTTT. Translation gives CASSGTSGFTDTQYF.

J is TRBJ2-1 and V is TRBV20-1; weak D call: TRBD1 (6 bases). Germline CDR1 reads DFQATT; CDR2 reads SNEGSKA (reference sequence). The CDR3 runs 11 residues. V was cut by 5 bases and J by 10 bases, with 12 bases left in between. CDR3 nucleotides: TGCAGTGCTGCTAAAAGGGGGGAGCAGTTCTTC. Its translation is CSAAKRGEQFF.

Only a few counts were recorded for this clone. The chain employs TRBV29-1 and TRBJ1-1; possible D gene TRBD1, 5 bases. Germline CDR1 reads SQVTM; CDR2 reads ANQGSEA. The CDR3 totals 14 residues. V lost 1 base and J 0 bases, leaving 9 bases between the germline ends. The CDR3 bases are TGCAGCGTTGAAGTCCGGGGGTTGAACACTGAAGCTTTCTTT. Its protein is CSVEVRGLNTEAFF.

The V and J genes are TRBV27 and TRBJ1-6, with a tentative D call TRBD1 (6 bases). This CDR3 is built from 15 residues. In germline, CDR1 is MNHEY, CDR2 SMNVEV (reference sequence). V was pared by 3 bases and J by 7 bases, with 13 bases between. The CDR3 here is CASSFNGGPNSPLHF. DNA of the CDR3: TGTGCCAGCAGTTTTAACGGGGGGCCGAATTCACCCCTCCACTTT.

This clone was counted only a few times. The chain carries TRBV29-1 and TRBJ2-2; 9 nucleotides align to TRBD1. V shed 5 bases, J shed 6 bases, and the junction held 10 bases outside the gene matches. Germline assignment: CDR1 SQVTM and CDR2 ANQGSEA. The CDR3 is made up of 15 amino acids. Here the CDR3 reads CSVPLDRGTAGELFF. CDR3 DNA sequence: TGCAGCGTTCCTCTGGACAGGGGCACCGCCGGGGAGCTGTTTTTT.

This clone was counted only a few times. V is TRBV7-8 and J is TRBJ2-5; TRBD1 agrees at 8 bases. The length of the CDR3 is 14 residues. Germline lookup yields CDR1 SGHVS and CDR2 FQNEAQ. V trimming: 0 bases; J trimming: 6 bases; junction bases outside the gene matches: 3. CDR3 protein: CASSLANRGKTQYF. CDR3 coding DNA: TGTGCCAGCAGCTTAGCTAACAGGGGGAAGACCCAGTACTTC.

The genes are TRBV29-1 and TRBJ1-1, with D perhaps TRBD1 (5 bases). This CDR3 spans 13 amino acids. Germline V gene sequence: CDR1 SQVTM, CDR2 ANQGSEA. V gave up 7 bases and J gave up 0 bases, with 12 bases separating them. CDR3 sequence reads: CSAGTAVNTEAFF. CDR3 DNA: TGCAGCGCCGGGACCGCTGTGAACACTGAAGCTTTCTTT.

The rearrangement uses TRBV7-9 and TRBJ2-5; D possibly corresponds to TRBD2 (6 bases). The germline CDR1 and CDR2 sequences are SEHNR and FQNEAQ (reference sequence). The CDR3 covers 14 residues. With 7 bases removed from V and 0 bases from J, the gap between germline ends came to 12 bases. This CDR3 reads CASTPGEYQETQYF. The DNA for the CDR3 is TGTGCCAGCACCCCGGGAGAGTACCAAGAGACCCAGTACTTC.